This record concerns one T cell receptor (beta chain) sequence. Antigen specificity is unknown. The sample is drawn from a study of cytomegalovirus exposure and HLA in healthy donors. Study context: Tens of millions of unique TCRs from HLA-typed donors were held in an early data release. Study-level results: Researchers reported in a later analysis that common viral pathogens appeared linked to several top clusters. Within an earlier analysis, most TCR beta V segments proved productive either about 90% or about 30% of the time.

Every donor was a healthy person donating bone marrow. After removal of 2 bases from V and 0 bases from J, the junction contained 3 bases not matched to a gene. Germline CDR1 and CDR2: LGHNA and YNFKEQ. The CDR3 has 16 amino acids. The PCR was carried out with 60 Vbeta primers and 13 Jbeta primers. The protocol was immunoSEQ multiplex PCR, while the TCRdb copy is restricted to in-frame clones and leaves out a portion. The data contain about 200,000 clones, roughly 73% of them singletons. This chain uses TRBV4-2 with TRBJ2-2, with 7 bases identical to TRBD2. The receptor comes from a woman in her twenties or thirties in good health and CMV-seronegative. Sequences were obtained from PBMCs. The CDR3 loop is CASSQTGGTNTGELFF. The CDR3 DNA is TGTGCCAGCAGCCAAACGGGAGGAACGAACACCGGGGAGCTGTTTTTT.